Each of the 18 T cell receptor beta chains below was sequenced from the same sample in a study of CD8 T cells in Susac syndrome. cDNA came from around 0.5 to 1 ug RNA primed by random hexamers. From the immunoSEQ multiplex PCR reads, TCRdb called clonotypes with MiXCR, one entry per CDR3 protein. This sample has tens of thousands of distinct CDR3 sequences; about 92% occur once, and the top ten carry around 0.15%. The sample consisted of CD4+ T cells from PBMCs. All receptors come from a human donor with Susac syndrome.

The rearrangement uses TRBV2 and TRBJ2-7; a possible D gene is TRBD2 (5 bases). This CDR3 is 12 amino acids long. Germline V lookup: CDR1 SNHLY, CDR2 FYNNEI. The CDR3 nucleotides read TGTGCTACCGGGGTTTTGGTCCGCGAGCAGTACTTC. It specifies CATGVLVREQYF.

This clonotype appeared once. This rearrangement joins TRBV28 to TRBJ1-1; D uncertain. The CDR3 is 9 amino acids. Trimming left V 11 bases short and J 9 bases short, with 10 bases between. Germline values: CDR1 MDHEN, CDR2 SYDVKM. The CDR3 DNA sequence: TGTGCCGCTGGGGAAAAAGCTTTCTTT. This gives the protein CAAGEKAFF.

This clonotype was counted a few times. The chain has TRBV3-1 and TRBJ1-1; TRBD1 is a possible D gene (5 bases). From germline, CDR1 is LGHDT and CDR2 YNNKEL (reference sequence). Trimming left V 2 bases short and J 7 bases short, with 17 bases between. There are 15 residues in the CDR3. CDR3 DNA sequence: TGTGCCAGCAGCCAAAATCAGGGAGGGGTGGGTGAAGCTTTCTTT. It codes for CASSQNQGGVGEAFF.

This sequence joins TRBV7-2 and TRBJ2-7, with 9 bases fitting TRBD1. The V and J ends lost 4 bases and 0 bases, in that order; junction bases with no gene match: 1. The germline V gene encodes CDR1 SGHTA and CDR2 FQGNSA. The length of the CDR3 is 14 residues. This CDR3 is CASSWTGASYEQYF. The CDR3 DNA reads TGTGCCAGCAGCTGGACAGGGGCCTCCTACGAGCAGTACTTC.

The gene calls are TRBV2 and TRBJ2-5; 9 bases are shared with TRBD2. The CDR3 runs 15 residues. V was pared by 7 bases and J by 2 bases, with 8 bases of the junction left unmatched. The germline gives CDR1 SNHLY, CDR2 FYNNEI. The CDR3 loop reads CASTQLAGQQETQYF. CDR3 nucleotide sequence: TGTGCCAGCACCCAGCTAGCGGGGCAACAAGAGACCCAGTACTTC.

The V gene is TRBV12-3 or TRBV12-4, the J gene TRBJ2-2, with 8 bases identical to TRBD1. CDR3 size: 14 residues. J was trimmed by 7 bases and V by 5 bases; bases with no gene match: 6. The CDR3 nucleotides read TGTGCCAGCAGTCGACAGGGGATCGGCGGGGAGCTGTTTTTT. This encodes CASSRQGIGGELFF.

The rearrangement links TRBV4-2 to TRBJ2-1; no clear D. Trimming shortened V by 0 bases and J by 10 bases, and 13 bases separated the two germline ends. Germline V gene lookup returns CDR1 LGHNA and CDR2 YNFKEQ. The CDR3 is 14 amino acids. The CDR3 loop is CASSQEESESEQFF. In DNA, the CDR3 is TGTGCCAGCAGCCAAGAAGAGTCGGAGTCCGAGCAGTTCTTC.

This sequence joins TRBV20-1 and TRBJ1-2, with D unresolved. Germline CDR1 is DFQATT and CDR2 is SNEGSKA (reference sequence). CDR3 length equals 13 residues. Here the CDR3 reads CRGGEGSDYGYTF. CDR3 in DNA: TGCAGGGGCGGGGAGGGCAGTGACTATGGCTACACCTTC.

The CDR3 DNA sequence: TGTGCCATAAAACCCCGCAGGCGGTATGGCTACACCTTC. It encodes CAIKPRRRYGYTF. This chain uses TRBV12-3 or TRBV12-4 with TRBJ1-2; D unresolved. V was shortened by 10 bases and J by 5 bases, with 17 bases between the two germline ends. This CDR3 region has 13 residues.

V gene TRBV9 combines with J gene TRBJ2-1, with unresolved D. In germline, CDR1 is SGDLS, CDR2 YYNGEE. The CDR3 length is 13 residues. Trimming removed 0 bases at V and 2 bases at J, with 3 bases between. The CDR3 nucleotides are TGTGCCAGCAGCGTAGGAACCTACAATGAGCAGTTCTTC. It yields the protein CASSVGTYNEQFF.

The rearrangement joins TRBV6-6 to TRBJ1-5; tentatively, D is TRBD1 (5 bases). The germline gives CDR1 MNHNY, CDR2 SVGAGI (reference sequence). V was shortened by 6 bases and J by 3 bases, with 12 bases between the two germline ends. This CDR3 has 14 amino acids. In DNA, the CDR3 is TGTGCCAGCAGAGGCCGGGGGACCAATCAGCCCCAGCATTTT. The encoded protein is CASRGRGTNQPQHF.

This chain connects TRBV2 to TRBJ1-6; 9 bases are shared with TRBD1. V trimming: 6 bases; J trimming: 5 bases; junction bases outside the gene matches: 8. The CDR3 contains 16 residues. CDR1 and CDR2 from the germline V gene are SNHLY and FYNNEI. The CDR3 region has the DNA TGTGCCAGCAGGAACGGACAGGGGAGGAATAATTCACCCCTCCACTTT. Translated, it gives CASRNGQGRNNSPLHF.

Only one count was recorded for this clonotype. The rearrangement uses TRBV2 and TRBJ2-1; 10 nucleotides agree with TRBD1. Losses at the gene ends were 2 bases for V and 6 bases for J; bases not matched to a gene: 7. Germline lookup yields CDR1 SNHLY and CDR2 FYNNEI. This CDR3 is built from 16 residues. CDR3 DNA: TGTGCCAGCAGTGAACCCGGGACAGGGGTCCCCAATGAGCAGTTCTTC. Its translation is CASSEPGTGVPNEQFF. The whole variable domain, remainder taken from reference TRBV2 and TRBJ2-1, is EPEVTQTPSHQVTQMGQEVILRCVPISNHLYFYWYRQILGQKVEFLVSFYNNEISEKSEIFDDQFSVERPDGSNFTLKIRSTKLEDSAMYFCASSEPGTGVPNEQFFGPGTRLTVL.

This chain links TRBV4-3 with TRBJ2-1; 8 bases align to TRBD2. The CDR3 loop spans 17 amino acids. J lost 3 bases, V lost 4 bases, and 11 bases had no gene match. Germline CDR1 is LGHNA and CDR2 is YSLEER. The CDR3 here is CASSRIRELAGYNEQFF. The CDR3 DNA sequence: TGCGCCAGCAGCCGAATACGGGAGCTAGCGGGCTACAATGAGCAGTTCTTC.

The CDR3 DNA sequence: TGCAGTGCTAGAGATACAGATTCACCCCTCCACTTT. Its translation: CSARDTDSPLHF. This chain connects TRBV20-1 to TRBJ1-6; no clear D. The CDR3 is made up of 12 amino acids. V dropped 0 bases and J dropped 8 bases, with 5 bases sitting between them. Per germline, CDR1 DFQATT and CDR2 SNEGSKA (reference sequence).

The genes are TRBV9 and TRBJ1-2, with D possibly matching TRBD1 (5 bases). V lost 0 bases and J lost 8, with 11 bases in between. The CDR3 contains 13 residues. Germline V gives CDR1 SGDLS, CDR2 YYNGEE. This CDR3 is CASSVAGVGGYTF. Here the CDR3 DNA reads TGTGCCAGCAGCGTAGCGGGGGTGGGCGGCTACACCTTC. The full variable domain, its missing parts supplied by reference TRBV9 and TRBJ1-2, is DSGVTQTPKHLITATGQRVTLRCSPRSGDLSVYWYQQSLDQGLQFLIQYYNGEERAKGNILERFSAQQFPDLHSELNLSSLELGDSALYFCASSVAGVGGYTFGSGTRLTVV.

The chain has TRBV20-1 and TRBJ2-1, with 7 bases fitting TRBD1. CDR3 length: 17 residues. V was clipped by 1 base and J by 6 bases; unmatched bases: 15. CDR1 and CDR2 (germline): DFQATT, SNEGSKA (reference sequence). The CDR3 region is CSARGGLGQAVGNEQFF. CDR3 nucleotides: TGCAGTGCTAGAGGAGGTCTCGGACAGGCGGTCGGCAATGAGCAGTTCTTC.

CDR3 residues: CSARDPASGGSDTQYF. The CDR3 DNA reads as TGCAGTGCTAGAGACCCCGCTAGCGGGGGGTCAGATACGCAGTATTTT. The chain couples TRBV20-1 to TRBJ2-3, with TRBD2 identical over 11 bases. The germline V gene has CDR1 DFQATT and CDR2 SNEGSKA (reference sequence). Trimming removed 0 bases from V and 4 bases from J; junction bases left unmatched: 6. CDR3 length: 16 residues.